The rows below give T cell receptor beta chains drawn from one sample of a study of blood T cells in healthy people across ages. Via MiXCR, TCRdb re-called the 5' RACE reads, giving one row per CDR3 protein. The sample shows about 800,000 distinct CDR3 sequences, about three fifths of them seen only once. Sequenced: blood. The origin of the receptors is a man aged 25 to 40 in good health. CDR3s include the opening cysteine and the closing phenylalanine or tryptophan. D genes are given only for firm matches. Clone size is not always given. Where it is, it says once, few, many or a class for expanded clones.

>TRBV24-1|.|TRBJ2-1|.
TGTGCCACCAGTGCTGAGGGAAGGAATGAGCAGTTCTTC
CATSAEGRNEQFF
>TRBV6-5|once|TRBJ2-7|TRBD2
TGTGCCAGCAAGTTGGGAGGGCTTGCTCCGACCTACGAGCAGTACTTC
CASKLGGLAPTYEQYF
>TRBV5-1|.|TRBJ2-3|.
TGCGCCAGCAGCTTGGCTGGAATCACAGATACGCAGTATTTT
CASSLAGITDTQYF
>TRBV5-6|.|TRBJ2-4|.
TGTGCCAGCAGCTATTCACCGGGGCACAAAAACATTCAGTACTTC
CASSYSPGHKNIQYF
>TRBV5-1|.|TRBJ2-5|.
TGCGCCAGCAGCTTGGGGCGTTCAAAAGAGACACAGTACTTC
CASSLGRSKETQYF
>TRBV4-1|.|TRBJ2-5|.
TGCGCCAGCAGCCAAGAGGAGGGGGGAGGAGTTGAGACCCAGTACTTC
CASSQEEGGGVETQYF
>TRBV12-5|.|TRBJ2-7|TRBD1
TGTGCTAGTGGTCAGACAGGGGTCAACGAGCAGTACTTC
CASGQTGVNEQYF
>TRBV2|.|TRBJ2-3|.
TGTGCCAGCAGTGAACGGCCGCTCCCGCGCACAGATACGCAGTATTTT
CASSERPLPRTDTQYF
>TRBV7-8|many|TRBJ2-2|.
TGTGCCAGCGCTACAGTGAACACCGGGGAGCTGTTTTTT
CASATVNTGELFF
>TRBV29-1|.|TRBJ2-1|TRBD1
TGCAGCGTACGGACAGGGGGCTCCTACAATGAGCAGTTCTTC
CSVRTGGSYNEQFF
>TRBV12-3/TRBV12-4|.|TRBJ2-7|.
TGTGCCAGCAGTATCCGCGGGTATGGGCACGAGCAGTACTTC
CASSIRGYGHEQYF
>TRBV6-2/TRBV6-3|.|TRBJ2-2|.
TGTGCCAGCAGAAAGGGGTGGACGGGAAACACCGGGGAGCTGTTTTTT
CASRKGWTGNTGELFF
>TRBV7-2|.|TRBJ1-1|.
TGTGCCAGCAGCCCAGTTGGCTCTGAAGCTTTCTTT
CASSPVGSEAFF
>TRBV5-1|.|TRBJ1-6|TRBD1
TGCGCCAGCAGCTTCGGGACAGAACCTAGGGATTCACCCCTCCACTTT
CASSFGTEPRDSPLHF
>TRBV20-1|.|TRBJ2-3|.
TGCAGTGAAGTGGGACTTGGCACAGATACGCAGTATTTT
CSEVGLGTDTQYF
>TRBV10-1|.|TRBJ2-3|TRBD1
TGCGCCAGTCAAGGACAGGCGATGGATACGCAGTATTTT
CASQGQAMDTQYF
>TRBV6-5|.|TRBJ1-1|.
TGTGCCAGCAGTTACAGTCTAGGTACAAGCGCTGAAGCTTTCTTT
CASSYSLGTSAEAFF
>TRBV2|.|TRBJ2-1|.
TGTGCCAGCAGTGAACAGGGTAACTACAATGAGCAGTTCTTC
CASSEQGNYNEQFF
>TRBV20-1|few|TRBJ2-3|TRBD2
TGCAGTGCTCCGGGACTAACCTTAGATACGCAGTATTTT
CSAPGLTLDTQYF
>TRBV6-5|.|TRBJ2-7|.
TGTGCCAGCAGTTACTCGAGGGGTTCTTATTACGAGCAGTACTTC
CASSYSRGSYYEQYF
>TRBV28|.|TRBJ2-5|TRBD2
TGTGCCAGCAGTCTAGCGGGAGTCTCCCAAGAGACCCAGTACTTC
CASSLAGVSQETQYF
>TRBV6-1|.|TRBJ1-5|.
TGTGCCAGCAGTGAAAAGTCGTCTCGGCCCCAGCATTTT
CASSEKSSRPQHF
>TRBV24-1|many|TRBJ2-3|.
TGTGCCACCAGTGATCGGCAGTTCGATACGCAGTATTTT
CATSDRQFDTQYF
>TRBV4-2|.|TRBJ2-1|TRBD2
TGTGCCAGCAGCCAGGGGACTAGCGATCCCAATGAGCAGTTCTTC
CASSQGTSDPNEQFF
>TRBV7-2|few|TRBJ2-4|.
TGTGCCAGCAGCACACGACAACGAACATTCAAAAACATTCAGTACTTC
CASSTRQRTFKNIQYF
>TRBV25-1|.|TRBJ2-3|.
TGTGCCAGCAGTCTGAATATAGGAGCGAGCACAGATACGCAGTATTTT
CASSLNIGASTDTQYF
>TRBV5-1|.|TRBJ1-2|.
TGCGCCAGCAGCTTTGGTTCAAGCTATGGCTACACCTTC
CASSFGSSYGYTF
>TRBV10-3|few|TRBJ1-2|.
TGTGCCATCAGTGAGGTTCAGCAGGGGATCCCAGATCGCTATGGCTACACCTTC
CAISEVQQGIPDRYGYTF
>TRBV20-1|once|TRBJ2-7|TRBD1
TGCAGTGCTAGGCGGACAGGCTACGAGCAGTACTTC
CSARRTGYEQYF
>TRBV2|.|TRBJ2-2|.
TGTGCCAGCAGTCTAGGGGGGGTCACCGGGGAGCTGTTTTTT
CASSLGGVTGELFF
>TRBV9|many|TRBJ2-7|.
TGTGCCAGCAGCAAAGGAGGGCAGCCCTCTATAAAGCAGTACTTC
CASSKGGQPSIKQYF
>TRBV7-9|.|TRBJ1-1|.
TGTGCCAGCAGCTTGAATTGGGAGGAAGCTTTCTTT
CASSLNWEEAFF